A single sample is the source of the 6 T cell receptor beta chains below, sequenced in a study of T cells after yellow fever vaccination. Via MiXCR, TCRdb re-called the 5' RACE reads, giving one row per CDR3 protein. This sample yields more than 200,000 distinct CDR3 sequences, of which approximately 3.8% are seen a single time; about a fifth belongs to the top ten. Sequencing was performed on PBMCs, taken 15 days after the yellow fever booster vaccination. These receptors originate from a man between 18 and 29 years old who received the YFV17D yellow fever vaccine.

Ten or more counts support this clonotype. The V and J genes are TRBV7-2 and TRBJ1-5; no definite D call. V dropped 1 base and J dropped 9 bases, with 7 bases sitting between them. Germline V gene sequence: CDR1 SGHTA, CDR2 FQGNSA. The CDR3 runs to 12 residues. CDR3 in amino acids: CASSLGAGPQHF. The DNA of the CDR3 is TGTGCCAGCAGCTTAGGGGCAGGGCCCCAGCATTTT.

This clonotype occurred many times. The V gene is TRBV7-2, the J gene TRBJ2-1; a possible D gene is TRBD2 (6 bases). The V gene's germline CDR1 is SGHTA and CDR2 FQGNSA. V shed 5 bases and J shed 7 bases, with 18 bases lying between them. This CDR3 has 15 residues. The CDR3 here is CASSLWRLDGNEQFF. Here the CDR3 DNA reads TGTGCCAGCAGCCTCTGGCGACTAGATGGAAATGAGCAGTTCTTC.

This clonotype was seen repeatedly, ten times or more. The gene calls are TRBV5-5 and TRBJ2-7; D is perhaps TRBD2 (5 bases). The CDR3 has 17 amino acids. Germline lookup yields CDR1 SGHKS and CDR2 YYEKEE (reference sequence). The V end was cut by 1 base, the J end by 0 bases, with 17 bases between. The CDR3 nucleotides are TGTGCCAGCAGCTTGATCGGAGGAATCTTAAGCTCCTACGAGCAGTACTTC. As protein: CASSLIGGILSSYEQYF.

This clonotype was seen repeatedly, ten times or more. The chain employs TRBV7-2 and TRBJ2-3, with D possibly being TRBD1 (5 bases). Germline CDR1 reads SGHTA; CDR2 reads FQGNSA. The germline V and J ends were trimmed by 5 bases and 4 bases, with 13 bases remaining between them. There are 14 residues in the CDR3. The CDR3, as DNA: TGTGCCAGCAGCCCTAGGGGTAGAGCAGATACGCAGTATTTT. It yields the protein CASSPRGRADTQYF.

This clonotype was detected ten times or more. The rearrangement links TRBV6-2 or TRBV6-3 to TRBJ2-1; D remains ambiguous. CDR3 length: 14 amino acids. V lost 8 bases and J 0 bases, leaving 11 bases between the germline ends. The germline V gene has CDR1 MNHEY and CDR2 SVGEGT. In nucleotides, the CDR3 is TGTGCCAGCTCCTGGCTAAGCTCCTACAATGAGCAGTTCTTC. This encodes CASSWLSSYNEQFF.

This clonotype was observed many times. V gene TRBV3-2 combines with J gene TRBJ2-7; the tabulated D call, TRBD1, remains unverified against the DNA. TRBV3-2 represents a pseudogene. The CDR3 consists of 16 residues. CDR3 nucleotide sequence: TGTGCCAGCAGCCCGTCCGGGGAAGCGGGGCGCTACGAGCAGTACTTC. Encoded protein: CASSPSGEAGRYEQYF.